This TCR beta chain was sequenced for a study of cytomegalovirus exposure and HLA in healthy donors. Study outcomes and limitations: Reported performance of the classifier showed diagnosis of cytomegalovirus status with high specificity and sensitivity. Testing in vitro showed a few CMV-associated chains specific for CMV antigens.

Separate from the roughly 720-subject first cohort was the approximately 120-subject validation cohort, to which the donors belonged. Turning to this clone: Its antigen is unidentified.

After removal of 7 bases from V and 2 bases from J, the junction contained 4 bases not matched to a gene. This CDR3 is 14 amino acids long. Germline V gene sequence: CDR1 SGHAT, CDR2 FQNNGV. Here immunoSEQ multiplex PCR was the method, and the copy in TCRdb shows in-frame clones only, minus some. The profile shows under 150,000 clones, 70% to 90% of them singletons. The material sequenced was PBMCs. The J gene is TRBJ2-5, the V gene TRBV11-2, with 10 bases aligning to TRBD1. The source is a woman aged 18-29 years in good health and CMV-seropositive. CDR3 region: CASTRTGGQETQYF. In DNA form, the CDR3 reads TGTGCCAGCACCCGGACAGGGGGGCAAGAGACCCAGTACTTC.